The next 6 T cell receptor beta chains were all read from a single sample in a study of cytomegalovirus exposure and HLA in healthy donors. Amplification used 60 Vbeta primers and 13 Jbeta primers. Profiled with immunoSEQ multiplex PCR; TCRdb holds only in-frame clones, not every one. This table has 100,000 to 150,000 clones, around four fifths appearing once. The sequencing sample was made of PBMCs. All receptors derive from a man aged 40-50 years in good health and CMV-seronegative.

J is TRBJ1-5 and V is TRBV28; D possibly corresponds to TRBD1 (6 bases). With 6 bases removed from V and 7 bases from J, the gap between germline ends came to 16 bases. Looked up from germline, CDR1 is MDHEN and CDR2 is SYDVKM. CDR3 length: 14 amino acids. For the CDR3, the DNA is TGTGCCAGCAGACCACCAGGGGCAGCGCAGCCCCAGCATTTT. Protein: CASRPPGAAQPQHF.

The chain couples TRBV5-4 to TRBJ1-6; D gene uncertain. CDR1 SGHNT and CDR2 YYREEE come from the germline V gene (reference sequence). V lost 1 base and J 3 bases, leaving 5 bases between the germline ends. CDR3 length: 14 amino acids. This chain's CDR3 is CASSLNLYNSPLHF. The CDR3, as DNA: TGTGCCAGCAGCTTGAATCTCTATAATTCACCCCTCCACTTT.

The CDR3 here is CSVEDRLAKNIQYF. The DNA of the CDR3 is TGCAGCGTTGAGGACAGGCTAGCCAAAAACATTCAGTACTTC. The chain couples TRBV29-1 to TRBJ2-4; the match to TRBD1 covers 7 bases. The CDR3 totals 14 residues. Per the germline V gene, CDR1 is SQVTM and CDR2 is ANQGSEA. The V and J ends lost 3 bases and 0 bases, in that order; junction bases with no gene match: 2.

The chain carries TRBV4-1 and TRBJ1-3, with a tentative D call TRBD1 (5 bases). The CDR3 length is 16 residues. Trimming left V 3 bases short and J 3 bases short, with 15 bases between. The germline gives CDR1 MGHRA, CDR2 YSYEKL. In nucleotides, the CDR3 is TGCGCCAGCAGCCAGCTCACGGGGGGGGTTGGAAACACCATATATTTT. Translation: CASSQLTGGVGNTIYF.

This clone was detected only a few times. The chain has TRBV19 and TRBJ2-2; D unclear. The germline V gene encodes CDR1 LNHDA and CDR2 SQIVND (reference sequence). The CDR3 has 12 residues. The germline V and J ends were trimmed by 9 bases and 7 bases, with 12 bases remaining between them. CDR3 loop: CASQVFNGELFF. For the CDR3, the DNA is TGTGCCAGCCAGGTTTTTAACGGGGAGCTGTTTTTT.

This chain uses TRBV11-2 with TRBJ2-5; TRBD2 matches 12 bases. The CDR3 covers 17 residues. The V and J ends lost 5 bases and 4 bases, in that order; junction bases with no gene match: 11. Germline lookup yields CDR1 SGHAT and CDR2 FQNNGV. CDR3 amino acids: CASSPSGLAGGRETQYF. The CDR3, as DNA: TGTGCCAGCAGCCCATCGGGGCTAGCGGGGGGGCGAGAGACCCAGTACTTC. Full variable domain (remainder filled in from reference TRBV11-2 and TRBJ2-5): EAGVAQSPRYKIIEKRQSVAFWCNPISGHATLYWYQQILGQGPKLLIQFQNNGVVDDSQLPKDRFSAERLKGVDSTLKIQPAKLEDSAVYLCASSPSGLAGGRETQYFGPGTRLLVL.